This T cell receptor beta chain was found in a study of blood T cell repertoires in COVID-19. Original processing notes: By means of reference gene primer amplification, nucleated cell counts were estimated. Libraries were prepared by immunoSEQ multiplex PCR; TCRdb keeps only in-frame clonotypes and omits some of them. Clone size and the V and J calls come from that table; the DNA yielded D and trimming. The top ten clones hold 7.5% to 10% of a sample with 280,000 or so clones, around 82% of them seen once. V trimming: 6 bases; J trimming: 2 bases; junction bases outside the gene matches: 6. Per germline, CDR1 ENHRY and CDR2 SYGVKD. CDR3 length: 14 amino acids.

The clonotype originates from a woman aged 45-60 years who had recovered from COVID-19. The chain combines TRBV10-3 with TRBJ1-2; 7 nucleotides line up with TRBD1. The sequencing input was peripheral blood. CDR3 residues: CAISPTGLNYGYTF. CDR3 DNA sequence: TGTGCCATCAGCCCGACAGGGTTGAACTATGGCTACACCTTC.